These 16 T cell receptor beta chains originate from one sample sequenced in a study of blood T cell repertoires in COVID-19. Repertoires were generated with immunoSEQ multiplex PCR, while TCRdb's copy carries only in-frame clones and drops some. Of approximately 220,000 clones in the sample, about nine tenths were seen once. Sequenced material: PBMCs or T cells enriched from blood (not recorded which). The receptors stem from a woman in her thirties or forties with acute COVID-19.

J is TRBJ1-2 and V is TRBV27, with D possibly matching TRBD1 (5 bases). V dropped 0 bases and J dropped 2 bases, with 13 bases sitting between them. CDR1 MNHEY and CDR2 SMNVEV come from the germline V gene (reference sequence). This CDR3 has 16 amino acids. CDR3 region: CASSLSFPPGNYGYTF. The DNA for the CDR3 is TGTGCCAGCAGTTTATCATTCCCTCCAGGGAACTATGGCTACACCTTC.

The rearrangement links TRBV5-1 to TRBJ1-1; TRBD1 agrees at 7 bases. Trimming at V came to 4 bases and at J to 4 bases, leaving 13 bases not matched to a gene. There are 16 residues in the CDR3. CDR1 SGHRS and CDR2 YFSETQ come from the germline V gene. The CDR3 coding sequence is TGCGCCAGCAGCCTCGCAGACAGGGCGGGTAGCACTGAAGCTTTCTTT. It specifies CASSLADRAGSTEAFF.

The chain has TRBV5-3 and TRBJ1-1; D unclear. TRBV5-3 is an open reading frame, and its role is uncertain. Trimming shortened V by 2 bases and J by 1 base, and 12 bases separated the two germline ends. The CDR3 spans 15 residues. CDR3 sequence: CARSFTGEKNTEAFF. In nucleotides, the CDR3 is TGTGCCAGAAGCTTTACGGGAGAAAAGAACACTGAAGCTTTCTTT.

The chain recombines TRBV5-4 with TRBJ1-1, with 9 bases aligning to TRBD1. The V segment lost 4 bases and the J segment 11 bases; nucleotides outside the gene matches: 9. Germline CDR1 SGHNT, CDR2 YYREEE (reference sequence). CDR3 length equals 13 residues. The CDR3 DNA is TGTGCCAGCAGCGGGACAGGGAATGATCCGGCTTTCTTT. Amino acid sequence: CASSGTGNDPAFF.

The chain links TRBV5-1 to TRBJ2-3; TRBD2 aligns across 8 bases. The V gene end was trimmed by 2 bases and the J gene end by 4 bases; junction bases not matched to a gene: 9. The CDR3 sequence is 16 residues long. Germline loops: CDR1 SGHRS, CDR2 YFSETQ. CDR3 coding DNA: TGCGCCAGCAGCTTCCCCCTGGGAGCGGGGGCAGATACGCAGTATTTT. This translates into CASSFPLGAGADTQYF.

In this sample, this clone turned up many times. V usage is TRBV2 and J usage is TRBJ1-2; D remains ambiguous. The CDR3 sequence is 14 residues long. Deletions cut 3 bases from V and 3 bases from J, with 11 bases between. CDR1 and CDR2 from the germline V gene are SNHLY and FYNNEI. The CDR3 here is CASSDIQKDYGYTF. DNA of the CDR3: TGTGCCAGCAGTGATATACAGAAAGACTATGGCTACACCTTC.

This chain links TRBV4-3 with TRBJ2-2; D possibly corresponds to TRBD1 (7 bases). The CDR3 loop spans 16 amino acids. From germline, CDR1 is LGHNA and CDR2 YSLEER. Trimming removed 2 bases from V and 4 bases from J, with 14 bases in between. The CDR3 DNA is TGCGCCAGCAGCCAACCCGCGGGACAGAGCACCGGGGAGCTGTTTTTT. Encoded protein: CASSQPAGQSTGELFF.

This chain joins TRBV6-5 and TRBJ1-5; no definite D call. From germline, CDR1 is MNHEY and CDR2 SVGAGI. V was pared by 5 bases and J by 0 bases, with 8 bases between. The length of the CDR3 is 14 residues. CDR3 amino acids: CASSTGNSNQPQHF. The CDR3 DNA follows: TGTGCCAGCAGTACCGGGAATAGCAATCAGCCCCAGCATTTT.

The rearrangement joins TRBV3-1 (or the pseudogene TRBV3-2) to TRBJ2-7, with a possible D match to TRBD2 (7 bases). Per germline, CDR1 LGHDT and CDR2 YNNKEL (reference sequence). V was cut by 2 bases and J by 3 bases, with 14 bases left in between. This CDR3 has 15 residues. Here the CDR3 DNA reads TGTGCCAGCAGCCAAAAGGGGGGGGGCCTCTACGAGCAGTACTTC. This encodes CASSQKGGGLYEQYF.

The chain recombines TRBV4-3 with TRBJ1-1; tentatively, D is TRBD1 (5 bases). The CDR3 extends over 15 amino acids. V shed 0 bases and J shed 7 bases, with 15 bases lying between them. Germline V gene data show CDR1 as LGHNA and CDR2 as YSLEER. The CDR3 coding sequence is TGCGCCAGCAGCCAAGATTGGGGCAGCTTGAATGAAGCTTTCTTT. Protein product: CASSQDWGSLNEAFF.

In DNA, the CDR3 is TGTGCTAGTGGCCAAGCGGGACTAGCAGAATACGAGCAGTACTTC. This sequence encodes CASGQAGLAEYEQYF. J is TRBJ2-7 and V is TRBV12-5, with 9 positions matching TRBD2. Germline trimming cut 6 bases from V and 4 bases from J; bases unmatched to any gene: 10. Germline V gene lookup returns CDR1 LGHNT and CDR2 FRNRAP. The CDR3 is made up of 15 amino acids.

The chain carries TRBV27 and TRBJ2-2; tentatively, D is TRBD1 (6 bases). The CDR3 sequence is 17 residues long. CDR1 is MNHEY, CDR2 SMNVEV, per germline (reference sequence). Trimming removed 2 bases at V and 0 bases at J, with 13 bases between. The CDR3 DNA reads as TGTGCCAGCAGTTTAGGGACAAACCCTGCGAACACCGGGGAGCTGTTTTTT. Translating gives CASSLGTNPANTGELFF.

V gene TRBV3-1 (or the pseudogene TRBV3-2) combines with J gene TRBJ1-3; D possibly corresponds to TRBD1 (6 bases). The CDR3 runs to 14 residues. Germline CDR1 is LGHDT and CDR2 is YNNKEL (reference sequence). The V and J ends lost 3 bases and 2 bases respectively, with 8 bases between them. The CDR3 protein is CASSQGGPGNTIYF. CDR3 nucleotides: TGTGCCAGCAGCCAGGGGGGGCCTGGAAACACCATATATTTT.

This chain uses TRBV12-3 or TRBV12-4 with TRBJ1-1, with D maybe TRBD1 (6 bases). The CDR3 totals 13 residues. V dropped 8 bases and J dropped 1 base, with 11 bases sitting between them. CDR3: CASSRGTNTEAFF. The CDR3 DNA is TGTGCCAGCTCAAGGGGGACGAACACTGAAGCTTTCTTT.

The chain joins TRBV5-1 to TRBJ2-1, with 8 bases that match TRBD2. CDR3 length: 16 amino acids. V shed 3 bases, J shed 5 bases, and the junction held 10 bases outside the gene matches. Germline CDR1 and CDR2: SGHRS and YFSETQ. CDR3 amino acids: CASSSGRGGVNNEQFF. In DNA, the CDR3 is TGCGCCAGCAGCTCCGGGAGGGGCGGGGTGAACAATGAGCAGTTCTTC.

The chain recombines TRBV5-6 with TRBJ1-5, with D unclear. Germline values: CDR1 SGHDT, CDR2 YYEEEE. The CDR3 is 16 amino acids. V was cut by 3 bases and J by 4 bases, with 17 bases left in between. CDR3 in DNA: TGTGCCAGCAGCTCCCGACGAGGAAGCGTGAATCAGCCCCAGCATTTT. This codes for CASSSRRGSVNQPQHF. Full variable domain (outside the CDR3, taken from reference TRBV5-6 and TRBJ1-5): DAGVTQSPTHLIKTRGQQVTLRCSPKSGHDTVSWYQQALGQGPQFIFQYYEEEERQRGNFPDRFSGHQFPNYSSELNVNALLLGDSALYLCASSSRRGSVNQPQHFGDGTRLSIL.